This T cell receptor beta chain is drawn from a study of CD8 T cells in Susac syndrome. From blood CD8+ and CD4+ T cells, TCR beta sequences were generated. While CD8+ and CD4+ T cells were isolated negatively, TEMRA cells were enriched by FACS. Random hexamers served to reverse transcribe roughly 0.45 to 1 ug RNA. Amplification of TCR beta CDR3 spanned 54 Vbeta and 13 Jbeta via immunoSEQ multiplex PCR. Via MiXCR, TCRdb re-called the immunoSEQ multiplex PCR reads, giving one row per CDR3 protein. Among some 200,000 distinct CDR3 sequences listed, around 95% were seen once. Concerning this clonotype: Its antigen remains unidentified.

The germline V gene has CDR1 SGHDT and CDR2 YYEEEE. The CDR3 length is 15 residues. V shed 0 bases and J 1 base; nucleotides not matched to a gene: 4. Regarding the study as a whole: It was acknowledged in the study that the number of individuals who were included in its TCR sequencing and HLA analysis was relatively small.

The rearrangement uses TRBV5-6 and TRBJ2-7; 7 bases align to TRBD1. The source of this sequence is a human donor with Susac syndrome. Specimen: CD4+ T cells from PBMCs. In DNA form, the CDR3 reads TGTGCCAGCAGCTTGGCACCGACAGGGTCCTACGAGCAGTACTTC. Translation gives CASSLAPTGSYEQYF.